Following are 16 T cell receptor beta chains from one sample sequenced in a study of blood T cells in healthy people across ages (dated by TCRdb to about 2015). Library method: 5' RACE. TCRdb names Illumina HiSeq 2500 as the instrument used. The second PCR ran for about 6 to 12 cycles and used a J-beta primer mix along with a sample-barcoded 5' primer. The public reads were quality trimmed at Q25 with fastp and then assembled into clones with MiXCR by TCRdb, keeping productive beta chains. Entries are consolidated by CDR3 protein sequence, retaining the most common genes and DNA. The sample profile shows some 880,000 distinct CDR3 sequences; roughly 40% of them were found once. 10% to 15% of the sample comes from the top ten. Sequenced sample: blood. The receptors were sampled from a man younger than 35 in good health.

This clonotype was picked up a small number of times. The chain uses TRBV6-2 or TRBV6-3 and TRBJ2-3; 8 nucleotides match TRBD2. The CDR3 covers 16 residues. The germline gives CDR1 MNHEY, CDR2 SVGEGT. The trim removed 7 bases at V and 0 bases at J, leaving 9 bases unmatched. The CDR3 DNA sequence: TGTGCCAGCATCGACTCCGGGGGGGCTAGCACAGATACGCAGTATTTT. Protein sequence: CASIDSGGASTDTQYF.

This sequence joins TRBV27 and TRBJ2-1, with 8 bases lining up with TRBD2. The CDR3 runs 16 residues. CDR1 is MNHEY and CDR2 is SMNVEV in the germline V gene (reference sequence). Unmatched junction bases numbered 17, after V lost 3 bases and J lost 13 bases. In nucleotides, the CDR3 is TGTGCCAGCAGTTTGAGTGCGGGGGGCCCACAAGAGACCCAGTTCTTC. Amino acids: CASSLSAGGPQETQFF.

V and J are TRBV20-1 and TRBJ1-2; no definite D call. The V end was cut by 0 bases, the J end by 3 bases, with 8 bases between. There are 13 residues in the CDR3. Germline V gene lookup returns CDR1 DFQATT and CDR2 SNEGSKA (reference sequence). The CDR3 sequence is CSARDKRYYGYTF. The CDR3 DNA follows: TGCAGTGCTAGAGATAAGCGATACTATGGCTACACCTTC.

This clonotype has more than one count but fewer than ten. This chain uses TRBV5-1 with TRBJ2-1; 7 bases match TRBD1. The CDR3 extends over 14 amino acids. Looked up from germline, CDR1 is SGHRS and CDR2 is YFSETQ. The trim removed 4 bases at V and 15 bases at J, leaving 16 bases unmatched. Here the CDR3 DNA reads TGCGCCAGCAGCCCACCACTGACAGGGAGCGAGGGGTTCTTC. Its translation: CASSPPLTGSEGFF.

The CDR3 nucleotides are TGTGCCAGCAGGAGGGACGTGAACACTGAAGCTTTCTTT. Translated: CASRRDVNTEAFF. The chain couples TRBV2 to TRBJ1-1, with D perhaps TRBD1 (5 bases). V was shortened by 6 bases and J by 0 bases, with 8 bases between the two germline ends. Germline V gene sequence: CDR1 SNHLY, CDR2 FYNNEI. The CDR3 loop spans 13 amino acids.

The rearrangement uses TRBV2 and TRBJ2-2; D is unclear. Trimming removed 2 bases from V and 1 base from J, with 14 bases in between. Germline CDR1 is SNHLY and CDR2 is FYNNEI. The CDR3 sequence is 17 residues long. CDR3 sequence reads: CASSESGRLRNTGELFF. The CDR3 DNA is TGTGCCAGCAGTGAATCAGGCAGACTTAGGAACACCGGGGAGCTGTTTTTT.

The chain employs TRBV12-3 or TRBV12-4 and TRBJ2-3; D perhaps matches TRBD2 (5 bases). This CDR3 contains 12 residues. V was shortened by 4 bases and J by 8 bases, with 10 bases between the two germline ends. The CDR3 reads CASSSEGGTQYF. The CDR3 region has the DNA TGTGCCAGCAGTTCCGAGGGTGGTACGCAGTATTTT.

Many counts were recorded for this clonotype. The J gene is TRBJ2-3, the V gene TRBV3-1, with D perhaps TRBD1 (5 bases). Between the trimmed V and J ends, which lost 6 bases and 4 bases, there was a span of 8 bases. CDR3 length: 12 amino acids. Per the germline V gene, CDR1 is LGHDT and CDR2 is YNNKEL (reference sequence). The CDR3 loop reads CASSQGPDTQYF. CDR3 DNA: TGTGCCAGCAGTCAGGGCCCAGATACGCAGTATTTT.

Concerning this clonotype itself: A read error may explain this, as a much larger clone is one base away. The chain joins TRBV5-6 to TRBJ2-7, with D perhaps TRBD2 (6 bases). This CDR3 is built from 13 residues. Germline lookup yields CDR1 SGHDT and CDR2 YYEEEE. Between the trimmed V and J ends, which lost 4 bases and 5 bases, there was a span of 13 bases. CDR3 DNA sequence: TGTGCCAGCAGCCTCCTCGGAGGGGACGAGCAGTACTTC. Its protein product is CASSLLGGDEQYF.

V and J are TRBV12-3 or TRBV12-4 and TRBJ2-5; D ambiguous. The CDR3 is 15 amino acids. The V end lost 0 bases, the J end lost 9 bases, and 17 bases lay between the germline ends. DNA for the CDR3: TGTGCCAGCAGTTTAGCGCACCATGAAGGAGATGCCCAGTACTTC. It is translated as CASSLAHHEGDAQYF.

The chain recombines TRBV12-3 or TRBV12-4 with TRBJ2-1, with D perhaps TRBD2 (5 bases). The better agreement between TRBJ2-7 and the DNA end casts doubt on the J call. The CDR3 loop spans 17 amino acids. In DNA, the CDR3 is TGTGCCAGCAGGACCGCCCCTGGGAGCCGCTCCTACAATGAGCAGTACTTC. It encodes CASRTAPGSRSYNEQYF.

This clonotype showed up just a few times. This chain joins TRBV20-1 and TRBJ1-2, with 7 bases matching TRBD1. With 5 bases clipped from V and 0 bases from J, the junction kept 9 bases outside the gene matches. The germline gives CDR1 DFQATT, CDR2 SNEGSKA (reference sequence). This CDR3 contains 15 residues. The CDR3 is CSALQGPRPNYGYTF. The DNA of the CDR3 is TGCAGTGCTTTACAGGGGCCACGACCTAACTATGGCTACACCTTC.

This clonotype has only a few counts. The CDR3 sequence is CASSLWGYSPLHF. For the CDR3, the DNA is TGCGCCAGCAGCTTGTGGGGGTATTCACCCCTCCACTTT. This chain joins TRBV5-1 and TRBJ1-6; maybe TRBD1 (5 bases). V dropped 1 base and J dropped 8 bases, with 7 bases sitting between them. This CDR3 is built from 13 residues. Per germline, CDR1 SGHRS and CDR2 YFSETQ.

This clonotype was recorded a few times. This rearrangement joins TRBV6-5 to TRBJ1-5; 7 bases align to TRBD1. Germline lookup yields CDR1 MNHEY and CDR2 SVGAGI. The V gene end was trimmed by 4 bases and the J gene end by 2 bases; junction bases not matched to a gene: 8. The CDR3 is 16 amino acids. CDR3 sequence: CASSSTGTSGNQPQHF. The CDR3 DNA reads TGTGCCAGCAGTTCGACAGGGACCAGCGGCAATCAGCCCCAGCATTTT.

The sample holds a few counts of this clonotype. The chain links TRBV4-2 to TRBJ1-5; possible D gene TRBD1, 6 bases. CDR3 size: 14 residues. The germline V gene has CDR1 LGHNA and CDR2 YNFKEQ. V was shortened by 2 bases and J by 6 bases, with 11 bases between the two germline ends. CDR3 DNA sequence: TGTGCCAGCAGCCAACGTATACAGGGTCAGCCCCAGCATTTT. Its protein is CASSQRIQGQPQHF.

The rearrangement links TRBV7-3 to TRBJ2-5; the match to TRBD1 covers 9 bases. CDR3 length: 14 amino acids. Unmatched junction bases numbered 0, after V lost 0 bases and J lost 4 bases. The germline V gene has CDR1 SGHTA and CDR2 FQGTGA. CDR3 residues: CASSLTGQGETQYF. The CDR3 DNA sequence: TGTGCCAGCAGCTTAACGGGACAGGGAGAGACCCAGTACTTC. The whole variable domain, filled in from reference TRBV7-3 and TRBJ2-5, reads GAGVSQTPSNKVTEKGKYVELRCDPISGHTALYWYRQSLGQGPEFLIYFQGTGAADDSGLPNDRFFAVRPEGSVSTLKIQRTERGDSAVYLCASSLTGQGETQYFGPGTRLLVL.